This entry lists 16 T cell receptor beta chains sequenced from one sample in a study of neurological immune-mediated disorders (dated by TCRdb to the late 2010s). The library was prepared using 5' RACE. TCRdb records Illumina HiSeq 2500 as the sequencer. The public reads were quality trimmed at Q25 with fastp and then assembled into clones with MiXCR by TCRdb, keeping productive beta chains. Every distinct CDR3 protein forms one entry, paired with its most common genes and DNA. The sample table holds about 70,000 distinct CDR3 sequences, of which over 5% were seen once. The ten largest make up roughly 5.7% of the sample. Sequencing was done on a sample of PBMCs. The receptors come from a human donor with multiple sclerosis. The donor label of this sample is uncertain.

This clonotype has a count of ten or more. The chain employs TRBV5-1 and TRBJ2-3; D might be TRBD1 or TRBD2, each matching 5 bases. V lost 0 bases and J 0 bases, leaving 11 bases between the germline ends. Germline-derived CDR1 and CDR2 are SGHRS and YFSETQ. The CDR3 extends over 16 amino acids. CDR3 amino acids: CASSLGQRSSTDTQYF. CDR3 in DNA: TGCGCCAGCAGCTTGGGACAGCGGTCAAGCACAGATACGCAGTATTTT.

This clonotype has at least ten counts. The rearrangement links TRBV5-1 to TRBJ2-5; possible D gene TRBD2, 5 bases. This CDR3 has 15 residues. The V end was cut by 1 base, the J end by 2 bases, with 12 bases between. CDR1 and CDR2 from the germline V gene are SGHRS and YFSETQ. CDR3 coding DNA: TGCGCCAGCAGCTTGATGTCCGGGGATCAAGAGACCCAGTACTTC. This codes for CASSLMSGDQETQYF.

This clonotype was counted ten times or more. J is TRBJ2-3 and V is TRBV20-1; TRBD1 matches at 7 bases. The germline CDR1 and CDR2 sequences are DFQATT and SNEGSKA (reference sequence). There are 16 residues in the CDR3. Germline trimming cut 0 bases from V and 3 bases from J; bases unmatched to any gene: 9. This CDR3 reads CSARDRRKGATDTQYF. Written as DNA, the CDR3 is TGCAGTGCTAGAGATCGGCGGAAGGGGGCTACAGATACGCAGTATTTT.

This clonotype was seen a single time. The J gene is TRBJ2-1, the V gene TRBV7-2; perhaps TRBD1 as D (6 bases). Trimming removed 3 bases at V and 0 bases at J, with 15 bases between. The CDR3 loop spans 17 amino acids. Germline CDR1 reads SGHTA; CDR2 reads FQGNSA. This chain's CDR3 is CASSFKGERSSYNEQFF. As DNA, the CDR3 is TGTGCCAGCAGCTTTAAGGGGGAACGGAGCTCCTACAATGAGCAGTTCTTC.

At least ten counts were recorded for this clonotype. This sequence joins TRBV18 and TRBJ2-7; tentative D call: TRBD2 (7 bases). This CDR3 has 14 residues. Germline-derived CDR1 and CDR2 are KGHSH and LQKENI. Trimming stripped 6 bases from V and 5 bases from J, with 17 bases between. The CDR3 nucleotides are TGTGCCAGCTCGCGACTCTTAGGGGGGGACGAGCAGTACTTC. Translated: CASSRLLGGDEQYF.

This clonotype was observed at least ten times. The chain employs TRBV4-1 and TRBJ2-3, with 8 bases that match TRBD2. V dropped 4 bases and J dropped 2; count of bases not matched to a gene: 20. The CDR3 consists of 20 residues. CDR1 and CDR2 from the germline V gene are MGHRA and YSYEKL. This chain's CDR3 is CASSPWRMNSGKSSTDTQYF. The DNA of the CDR3 is TGCGCCAGCAGCCCTTGGAGAATGAATAGCGGGAAATCCTCCACAGATACGCAGTATTTT.

The sample holds many counts of this clonotype. The rearrangement joins TRBV29-1 to TRBJ2-6, with D perhaps TRBD1 (5 bases). Germline lookup yields CDR1 SQVTM and CDR2 ANQGSEA. This CDR3 comprises 15 residues. V lost 4 bases and J 4 bases, leaving 14 bases between the germline ends. CDR3 in DNA: TGCAGCGTTGGAACAGGTTCGGAGGGGGCCAACGTCCTGACTTTC. This sequence encodes CSVGTGSEGANVLTF.

This clonotype was picked up many times. J is TRBJ2-7 and V is TRBV27, with D possibly being TRBD1 or TRBD2 (5 bases each). The germline V gene has CDR1 MNHEY and CDR2 SMNVEV (reference sequence). This CDR3 is 14 amino acids long. Trimming cost V 5 bases and J 3 bases, with 14 bases left between them. The CDR3 nucleotides read TGTGCCAGCAGTCTTACCGGGACGGTCTACGAGCAGTACTTC. Translating gives CASSLTGTVYEQYF.

The V call is TRBV29-1, the J call TRBJ2-1, with D maybe TRBD2 (6 bases). With 2 bases removed from V and 3 bases from J, the gap between germline ends came to 14 bases. CDR1 is SQVTM and CDR2 is ANQGSEA in the germline V gene. This CDR3 has 15 residues. The CDR3 DNA reads as TGCAGCGTTGAACCCCGGGACTTGGACTACAATGAGCAGTTCTTC. Translated: CSVEPRDLDYNEQFF.

This clonotype has ten or more counts. The CDR3 sequence is CASSLVPGGGTEQFF. Written as DNA, the CDR3 is TGCGCCAGCAGCTTGGTGCCGGGGGGGGGTACTGAGCAGTTCTTC. The chain is built from TRBV5-1 and TRBJ2-1, with TRBD2 matching 8 bases. J gave up 9 bases and V 0 bases, and 8 bases lay outside the gene matches. Germline CDR1 is SGHRS and CDR2 is YFSETQ. The CDR3 sequence is 15 residues long.

This clonotype was recorded many times. The chain carries TRBV3-1 and TRBJ2-7, with D unclear. The CDR3 consists of 15 residues. CDR1 is LGHDT and CDR2 is YNNKEL in the germline V gene (reference sequence). V was cut by 0 bases and J by 2 bases, with 11 bases left in between. The chain's CDR3 is CASSQDSTFPYEQYF. For the CDR3, the DNA is TGTGCCAGCAGCCAAGACTCCACCTTTCCCTACGAGCAGTACTTC.

This clonotype has a count of ten or more. The chain is built from TRBV10-2 and TRBJ2-7; possible D gene TRBD2, 5 bases. The germline V and J ends were trimmed by 7 bases and 0 bases, with 13 bases remaining between them. Germline V gives CDR1 WSHSY, CDR2 SAAADI. The CDR3 totals 14 residues. The CDR3 bases are TGCGCCAGCATCCTGGACGGGGACTCCTACGAGCAGTACTTC. This codes for CASILDGDSYEQYF.

This clonotype was seen ten or more times. The J gene is TRBJ2-2, the V gene TRBV19, with 8 bases identical to TRBD1. Germline V CDR1 and CDR2: LNHDA, SQIVND (reference sequence). V dropped 3 bases and J dropped 2; count of bases not matched to a gene: 2. The CDR3 is 15 amino acids. The CDR3 DNA follows: TGTGCCAGTAGTATGACAGGGGCAAACACCGGGGAGCTGTTTTTT. As protein: CASSMTGANTGELFF.

This clonotype was observed many times. The V and J genes are TRBV7-8 and TRBJ2-5, with D uncertain. Trimming took 1 base from V and 10 from J, leaving 13 bases between them. The CDR3 runs to 13 residues. CDR1 and CDR2 from the germline V gene are SGHVS and FQNEAQ. CDR3 bases: TGTGCCAGCAGCTTAGATCCGACCCGACGCCAGTACTTC. Its translation: CASSLDPTRRQYF.

This clonotype appeared many times. The CDR3 sequence is CASSLALWGAFF. Here the CDR3 DNA reads TGCGCCAGCAGCTTGGCCCTTTGGGGAGCTTTCTTT. The V call is TRBV5-1, the J call TRBJ1-1; D call uncertain. The germline V gene encodes CDR1 SGHRS and CDR2 YFSETQ. This CDR3 is 12 amino acids long. V was clipped by 0 bases and J by 10 bases, with 10 bases between them.

This clonotype showed up many times. This chain connects TRBV2 to TRBJ1-1; D remains ambiguous. CDR3 length: 13 residues. The germline gives CDR1 SNHLY, CDR2 FYNNEI. Trimming removed 7 bases from V and 2 bases from J, with 11 bases in between. CDR3 sequence (DNA): TGTGCCAGCAAGATAGACATAAACACTGAAGCTTTCTTT. Translating gives CASKIDINTEAFF.